The rows below give T cell receptor beta chains drawn from one sample of a study of radiotherapy plus CTLA-4 blockade in lung cancer. The data were produced by immunoSEQ multiplex PCR, yet TCRdb's version contains in-frame clones alone and is incomplete. The table records approximately 94,000 clones, around 83% of them present only once. Sequences were derived from peripheral blood, sampled from a patient treated with radiotherapy plus ipilimumab. Every receptor here comes from a human donor with non-small cell lung cancer that progressed on radiotherapy plus ipilimumab. Both conserved end residues are trimmed from each CDR3. A clone size is listed for some rows: how often the clone was seen (once, few, many), or a class if it is expanded.

abundance: .
v_gene: TRBV4-2
j_gene: TRBJ1-5
CDR3aa: ASSQGRLNNQPQH

abundance: .
v_gene: TRBV4-1
j_gene: TRBJ2-5
CDR3aa: ASSQSGTEMIETQY

abundance: .
v_gene: TRBV18
j_gene: TRBJ2-2
CDR3aa: ASSPISPGATGELF

abundance: .
v_gene: TRBV7-2
j_gene: TRBJ2-7
CDR3aa: ASSLLGYGYEQY

abundance: .
v_gene: TRBV2
j_gene: TRBJ2-4
CDR3aa: ASSDKLAKNIQY

abundance: .
v_gene: TRBV18
j_gene: TRBJ2-3
CDR3aa: ASSPGTNTQY

abundance: .
v_gene: TRBV18
j_gene: TRBJ1-1
CDR3aa: ASSPRQQTEAF

abundance: .
v_gene: TRBV6-5
j_gene: TRBJ2-1
CDR3aa: ASSYKHGAQNEQF

abundance: .
v_gene: TRBV6-1
j_gene: TRBJ2-3
CDR3aa: ASSERSRGGTQY

abundance: .
v_gene: TRBV5-1
j_gene: TRBJ1-1
CDR3aa: ASSRGQGSEAF

abundance: .
v_gene: TRBV30
j_gene: TRBJ2-2
CDR3aa: AWSGTSRTGELF

abundance: .
v_gene: TRBV5-6
j_gene: TRBJ2-7
CDR3aa: ASSLGQPWYEQY

abundance: .
v_gene: TRBV28
j_gene: TRBJ1-2
CDR3aa: ASSLSGSGGYGYT

abundance: .
v_gene: TRBV2
j_gene: TRBJ1-5
CDR3aa: ASSGGFSNQPQH

abundance: .
v_gene: TRBV19
j_gene: TRBJ2-7
CDR3aa: ASSMGYEQY

abundance: once
v_gene: TRBV18
j_gene: TRBJ2-1
CDR3aa: ASSPLQGGSNEQF

abundance: .
v_gene: TRBV7-9
j_gene: TRBJ1-1
CDR3aa: ASSSPAGGIGTEAF

abundance: .
v_gene: TRBV28
j_gene: TRBJ2-1
CDR3aa: ASTDRDRSYNEQF

abundance: .
v_gene: TRBV6-5
j_gene: TRBJ2-3
CDR3aa: ASSYWGGPNTDTQY

abundance: .
v_gene: TRBV19
j_gene: TRBJ2-7
CDR3aa: ASRASSSYEQY

abundance: .
v_gene: TRBV7-2
j_gene: TRBJ2-3
CDR3aa: ASSSLTGLAGIDTQY

abundance: .
v_gene: TRBV5-1
j_gene: TRBJ2-5
CDR3aa: ASSPGQGASETQY

abundance: few
v_gene: TRBV11-3
j_gene: TRBJ1-1
CDR3aa: ASSRGTNTEAF

abundance: .
v_gene: TRBV7-8
j_gene: TRBJ1-1
CDR3aa: ASKDAGLREAF

abundance: .
v_gene: TRBV5-1
j_gene: TRBJ1-5
CDR3aa: ASSPGPNQPQH

abundance: few
v_gene: TRBV7-9
j_gene: TRBJ2-5
CDR3aa: ASSRAGGQETQY

abundance: few
v_gene: TRBV9
j_gene: TRBJ2-6
CDR3aa: ASSGYRVSGANVLT

abundance: .
v_gene: TRBV9
j_gene: TRBJ1-1
CDR3aa: ASSTTGQGVSEAF

abundance: .
v_gene: TRBV19
j_gene: TRBJ1-5
CDR3aa: ASRGQGNQPQH

abundance: .
v_gene: TRBV19
j_gene: TRBJ1-5
CDR3aa: ASSIGQGGQPQH

abundance: .
v_gene: TRBV19
j_gene: TRBJ2-7
CDR3aa: ASSIAGGLGEQY

abundance: .
v_gene: TRBV19
j_gene: TRBJ1-1
CDR3aa: ASTPGARITEAF

abundance: .
v_gene: TRBV6-4
j_gene: TRBJ1-1
CDR3aa: ASSVPQGAEAF

abundance: .
v_gene: TRBV6-5
j_gene: TRBJ1-5
CDR3aa: ASSRQGGNQPQH

abundance: .
v_gene: TRBV28
j_gene: TRBJ2-6
CDR3aa: ASSFAAPGGANVLT

abundance: .
v_gene: TRBV5-6
j_gene: TRBJ1-5
CDR3aa: ASSPGGGGNQPQH

abundance: .
v_gene: TRBV30
j_gene: TRBJ1-1
CDR3aa: AWSYQVEAF

abundance: .
v_gene: TRBV6-5
j_gene: TRBJ2-3
CDR3aa: ASSYGGAGGDTQY

abundance: few
v_gene: TRBV21-1
j_gene: TRBJ2-1
CDR3aa: ASSKGRRVYNEQF

abundance: .
v_gene: TRBV2
j_gene: TRBJ2-5
CDR3aa: AAGGRTMQETQY

abundance: .
v_gene: TRBV18
j_gene: TRBJ1-1
CDR3aa: ASSPVVVLNTEAF

abundance: .
v_gene: TRBV19
j_gene: TRBJ2-6
CDR3aa: ASSRTVGGPGANVLT

abundance: .
v_gene: TRBV2
j_gene: TRBJ2-7
CDR3aa: ASSEAAKPYEQY

abundance: .
v_gene: TRBV10-3
j_gene: TRBJ2-2
CDR3aa: AISAAGATGELF

abundance: .
v_gene: TRBV19
j_gene: TRBJ2-7
CDR3aa: ASSIPLAGVHEQY

abundance: .
v_gene: TRBV6-5
j_gene: TRBJ2-7
CDR3aa: ASSTGTYEQY

abundance: few
v_gene: TRBV2
j_gene: TRBJ2-3
CDR3aa: ASRSTDTQY

abundance: .
v_gene: TRBV27
j_gene: TRBJ2-1
CDR3aa: ASSLSRVRYNEQF

abundance: .
v_gene: TRBV23-1
j_gene: TRBJ2-1
CDR3aa: ASSQYRGGRAFNEQF

abundance: .
v_gene: TRBV18
j_gene: TRBJ2-1
CDR3aa: ASSPSGQGSYNEQF

abundance: .
v_gene: TRBV11-2
j_gene: TRBJ2-5
CDR3aa: ASSLAGAKTQY

abundance: .
v_gene: TRBV2
j_gene: TRBJ2-5
CDR3aa: ATRRREGRLD

abundance: .
v_gene: TRBV6-5
j_gene: TRBJ1-1
CDR3aa: ASRRPSGSGAEAF

abundance: .
v_gene: TRBV5-6
j_gene: TRBJ2-5
CDR3aa: ASSRNEGAGETQY

abundance: .
v_gene: TRBV13
j_gene: .
CDR3aa: ASSPGSYRYEQY

abundance: .
v_gene: TRBV7-9
j_gene: TRBJ1-5
CDR3aa: ASSWGWGNQPQH

abundance: .
v_gene: TRBV9
j_gene: TRBJ2-2
CDR3aa: ASSVGGTGELF